One sample yielded the 27 T cell receptor beta chains listed below, sequenced in a study of response to subunit inactivated influenza vaccine. TCRdb recomputed calls from the RT-PCR reads with MiXCR, one row per CDR3 protein. The repertoire has fewer than 600,000 distinct CDR3 sequences, approximately 7.8% of them found once; the top ten carry about 12%. Source: PBMCs from blood, taken less than 30 months after vaccination. The receptors come from a man between 50 and 70 years old who received an inactivated influenza vaccine.

This clonotype was counted a few times. This chain connects TRBV6-1 to TRBJ2-7; 7 bases are a match to TRBD1. V shed 7 bases and J 2 bases; nucleotides not matched to a gene: 8. Germline V gene data show CDR1 as MNHNS and CDR2 as SASEGT. The CDR3 is 14 amino acids. In DNA, the CDR3 is TGTGCCAGCATTGAGGGCCAGGGGGCCTACGAGCAGTACTTC. It codes for CASIEGQGAYEQYF.

This sequence joins TRBV20-1 and TRBJ2-1; tentative D call: TRBD1 (5 bases). The germline V gene has CDR1 DFQATT and CDR2 SNEGSKA (reference sequence). The CDR3 sequence is 13 residues long. V was cut by 4 bases and J by 5 bases, with 12 bases left in between. CDR3 nucleotide sequence: TGCAGTGCTAAGGCAGGGTTTAACAATGAGCAGTTCTTC. Translating gives CSAKAGFNNEQFF.

This clonotype appeared a few times. The chain employs TRBV6-1 and TRBJ1-5, with D perhaps matching TRBD1 (5 bases). The germline gives CDR1 MNHNS, CDR2 SASEGT. The CDR3 is 14 residues long. V was trimmed by 1 base and J by 9 bases, leaving 13 bases between them. The CDR3 loop reads CASSEEWLQGPQHF. CDR3 DNA: TGTGCCAGCAGTGAAGAATGGTTGCAGGGGCCCCAGCATTTT.

This clonotype was detected a few times. This rearrangement joins TRBV5-1 to TRBJ1-1; the D is unclear. CDR1 and CDR2 (germline): SGHRS, YFSETQ. The V and J ends lost 3 bases and 8 bases respectively, with 20 bases between them. The CDR3 has 15 amino acids. The CDR3 loop reads CASSWTLQPAGEAFF. The CDR3 DNA is TGCGCCAGCAGCTGGACCTTACAACCTGCTGGCGAAGCTTTCTTT.

The table lists this clonotype with many counts. The chain employs TRBV12-3 or TRBV12-4 and TRBJ2-2; TRBD2 matches 7 bases. J gave up 1 base and V 5 bases, and 4 bases lay outside the gene matches. The CDR3 loop spans 15 amino acids. The CDR3 DNA sequence: TGTGCCAGCAGTCCCCGGGGGGTGAACACCGGGGAGCTGTTTTTT. This gives the protein CASSPRGVNTGELFF.

This clonotype came up many times. V usage is TRBV3-1 and J usage is TRBJ1-1; 7 bases match TRBD1. V lost 6 bases and J lost 0; bases outside the gene matches: 7. CDR1 is LGHDT and CDR2 is YNNKEL in the germline V gene (reference sequence). CDR3 size: 15 residues. CDR3 bases: TGTGCCAGCAGACAAACAGGGGCCTTGAACACTGAAGCTTTCTTT. Its translation is CASRQTGALNTEAFF.

This clonotype was counted between two and nine times. V usage is TRBV13 and J usage is TRBJ2-3, with D maybe TRBD1 (6 bases). The germline V gene has CDR1 PRHDT and CDR2 FYEKMQ (reference sequence). This CDR3 has 14 amino acids. Trimming took 5 bases from V and 4 from J, leaving 13 bases between them. The CDR3 coding sequence is TGTGCCAGCAGCAACAGGGACCTCGCAGATACGCAGTATTTT. Translation gives CASSNRDLADTQYF.

This clonotype showed up many times. This rearrangement joins TRBV24-1 to TRBJ2-3, with TRBD2 identical over 7 bases. The CDR3 contains 16 residues. J gave up 4 bases and V 4 bases, and 10 bases lay outside the gene matches. The V gene's germline CDR1 is KGHDR and CDR2 SFDVKD. The CDR3 DNA reads TGTGCCACCAGTGACCGCAGCGGGATCCGGCCAGATACGCAGTATTTT. This sequence encodes CATSDRSGIRPDTQYF.

In its sample, this clonotype was seen many times. V gene TRBV5-1 combines with J gene TRBJ2-1, with 12 bases identical to TRBD2. This CDR3 is 15 amino acids long. V trimming: 9 bases; J trimming: 3 bases; junction bases outside the gene matches: 7. Germline values: CDR1 SGHRS, CDR2 YFSETQ. The CDR3: CATKTTSGSYNEQFF. The CDR3 DNA reads as TGCGCCACCAAAACGACTAGCGGGAGCTACAATGAGCAGTTCTTC.

In its sample, this clonotype was seen a few times. V and J are TRBV9 and TRBJ2-3; perhaps TRBD2 as D (6 bases). The germline V gene has CDR1 SGDLS and CDR2 YYNGEE. The CDR3 length is 14 residues. V was clipped by 4 bases and J by 6 bases, with 15 bases between them. Here the CDR3 reads CASSTSTLGDTQYF. The CDR3 nucleotides read TGTGCCAGCAGCACTAGCACTCTGGGGGATACGCAGTATTTT.

The chain couples TRBV5-1 to TRBJ2-1; D not certain. Trimming stripped 2 bases from V and 8 bases from J, with 11 bases between. Germline V gene data show CDR1 as SGHRS and CDR2 as YFSETQ. The CDR3 totals 13 residues. The CDR3 sequence is CASSFLPRDEQFF. The CDR3 nucleotides read TGCGCCAGCAGCTTCCTCCCTAGAGATGAGCAGTTCTTC.

This clonotype was counted between two and nine times. The chain is built from TRBV20-1 and TRBJ2-7; TRBD1 or TRBD2 may be the D gene (6 bases each). V was clipped by 5 bases and J by 3 bases, with 14 bases between them. Germline-derived CDR1 and CDR2 are DFQATT and SNEGSKA (reference sequence). CDR3 length: 13 amino acids. The chain's CDR3 is CSAQHGGGYEQYF. As DNA, the CDR3 is TGCAGTGCTCAGCACGGGGGCGGCTACGAGCAGTACTTC.

As concerns this clonotype: A much larger clonotype is one base distant, so this may be a read error. The chain couples TRBV4-2 to TRBJ2-7; D gene ambiguous. The CDR3 sequence is 12 residues long. CDR1 and CDR2 (germline): LGHNA, YNFKEQ. The V end was cut by 4 bases, the J end by 7 bases, with 11 bases between. Here the CDR3 reads CASSRGPEEQYF. The CDR3 DNA follows: TGTGCCAGCAGCCGAGGACCTGAGGAGCAGTACTTC.

This clonotype appeared many times. The genes are TRBV7-2 and TRBJ1-1; TRBD1 might be the D (5 bases). Between the trimmed V and J ends, which lost 1 base and 2 bases, there was a span of 11 bases. The CDR3 runs to 15 residues. The germline V gene encodes CDR1 SGHTA and CDR2 FQGNSA. Here the CDR3 DNA reads TGTGCCAGCAGCTTAGTTGGCAGGGTAAACACTGAAGCTTTCTTT. It is translated as CASSLVGRVNTEAFF.

The rearrangement links TRBV7-8 to TRBJ2-1; the D call may be TRBD1 or TRBD2 (5 bases each). V gave up 1 base and J gave up 4 bases, with 11 bases separating them. This CDR3 region has 15 residues. Germline assignment: CDR1 SGHVS and CDR2 FQNEAQ. CDR3 nucleotide sequence: TGTGCCAGCAGCTTAGAGTCGGGGCAATACAATGAGCAGTTCTTC. The encoded protein is CASSLESGQYNEQFF.

A word on this clonotype: The junction departs from the called germline gene at one end, perhaps through a read error. The rearrangement links TRBV5-1 to TRBJ2-1; D not resolved. Germline values: CDR1 SGHRS, CDR2 YFSETQ. The CDR3 is 11 residues long. The CDR3 DNA reads TGCGCCAGCAGCTCCCACAATGAGCAGTTCTTC. Translated: CASSSHNEQFF.

This clonotype was counted between two and nine times. The gene calls are TRBV18 and TRBJ2-6; D gene uncertain. Germline V gene sequence: CDR1 KGHSH, CDR2 LQKENI. This CDR3 is built from 16 residues. Trimming cost V 3 bases and J 0 bases, with 9 bases left between them. The CDR3 DNA follows: TGTGCCAGCTCACCGGCAGTTAACTCTGGGGCCAACGTCCTGACTTTC. It codes for CASSPAVNSGANVLTF.

CDR3 DNA sequence: TGTGCCAGCAGCCCTAGATATTCCGGCCACGAGCAGTACTTC. Translated: CASSPRYSGHEQYF. This rearrangement joins TRBV7-6 to TRBJ2-7; D ambiguous. The CDR3 runs to 14 residues. Germline values: CDR1 SGHVS, CDR2 FNYEAQ. V shed 5 bases and J shed 5 bases, with 16 bases lying between them.

This clonotype was seen many times. This chain joins TRBV7-8 and TRBJ2-1, with 8 bases aligning to TRBD2. With 6 bases clipped from V and 3 bases from J, the junction kept 10 bases outside the gene matches. The CDR3 length is 16 residues. Germline CDR1 is SGHVS and CDR2 is FQNEAQ. CDR3 nucleotide sequence: TGTGCCAGCAGTTCTACCCGGACTAGCTTCTACAATGAGCAGTTCTTC. It specifies CASSSTRTSFYNEQFF.

This clonotype showed up just a few times. V and J are TRBV4-3 and TRBJ2-4; 8 positions match TRBD1. J gave up 1 base and V 1 base, and 3 bases lay outside the gene matches. The germline V gene encodes CDR1 LGHNA and CDR2 YSLEER. CDR3 length: 16 residues. In DNA, the CDR3 is TGCGCCAGCAGCCAAGCACAGGGGGATGCCAAAAACATTCAGTACTTC. Its translation is CASSQAQGDAKNIQYF.

This clonotype has ten or more counts. The chain has TRBV20-1 and TRBJ2-5; TRBD1 aligns across 8 bases. The ends lost 3 bases at V and 2 bases at J; junction bases unmatched: 11. CDR3 length: 16 amino acids. The germline V gene has CDR1 DFQATT and CDR2 SNEGSKA (reference sequence). CDR3 in amino acids: CSASSGLRGPQETQYF. The CDR3 DNA sequence: TGCAGTGCTAGTAGTGGTCTCAGGGGGCCACAAGAGACCCAGTACTTC.

The sample holds many counts of this clonotype. The V and J genes are TRBV9 and TRBJ2-3; 12 bases are a match to TRBD2. CDR3 size: 18 residues. V trimming: 4 bases; J trimming: 0 bases; junction bases outside the gene matches: 9. Germline loops: CDR1 SGDLS, CDR2 YYNGEE. This CDR3 is CASSNAPTSGRSTDTQYF. The CDR3 DNA sequence: TGTGCCAGCAGCAACGCCCCGACTAGCGGGAGAAGCACAGATACGCAGTATTTT. Filled out from reference TRBV9 and TRBJ2-3, the complete variable domain reads DSGVTQTPKHLITATGQRVTLRCSPRSGDLSVYWYQQSLDQGLQFLIQYYNGEERAKGNILERFSAQQFPDLHSELNLSSLELGDSALYFCASSNAPTSGRSTDTQYFGPGTRLTVL.

This clonotype was found a few times. The V gene is TRBV20-1, the J gene TRBJ2-1; 8 bases match TRBD2. The trim removed 1 base at V and 8 bases at J, leaving 10 bases unmatched. This CDR3 spans 15 amino acids. Germline-derived CDR1 and CDR2 are DFQATT and SNEGSKA (reference sequence). The CDR3 DNA sequence: TGCAGTGCTAGAGGACGGGACACGGGAGGGGATGAGCAGTTCTTC. Protein sequence: CSARGRDTGGDEQFF.

The V gene is TRBV20-1, the J gene TRBJ2-7; TRBD2 aligns across 7 bases. Germline V gives CDR1 DFQATT, CDR2 SNEGSKA (reference sequence). The CDR3 length is 14 residues. V dropped 3 bases and J dropped 2; count of bases not matched to a gene: 7. The CDR3 coding sequence is TGCAGTGCTAGTTTGATGCGGGGGACCTACGAGCAGTACTTC. Translated, it gives CSASLMRGTYEQYF.

In this sample, this clonotype turned up many times. The V gene is TRBV5-6, the J gene TRBJ1-1; TRBD1 aligns across 8 bases. Germline V gives CDR1 SGHDT, CDR2 YYEEEE. J was trimmed by 1 base and V by 2 bases; bases with no gene match: 1. The CDR3 loop spans 14 amino acids. CDR3: CASSLDRGNTEAFF. The CDR3 DNA reads as TGTGCCAGCAGCTTAGACAGGGGGAACACTGAAGCTTTCTTT.

J is TRBJ2-7 and V is TRBV14, with unresolved D. The CDR3 totals 13 residues. Looked up from germline, CDR1 is SGHDN and CDR2 is FVKESK. The ends were cut back, 2 bases at V and 2 bases at J, with 7 bases in the middle. The CDR3 region has the DNA TGTGCCAGCAGCCAAAACACCGCCTACGAGCAGTACTTC. It yields the protein CASSQNTAYEQYF.

V and J are TRBV28 and TRBJ2-4; 7 bases align to TRBD1. From germline, CDR1 is MDHEN and CDR2 SYDVKM. The CDR3 has 17 amino acids. V dropped 0 bases and J dropped 6; count of bases not matched to a gene: 11. CDR3 DNA: TGTGCCAGCAGTTTATGGATTGTGGGGACAGAGGGAAACATTCAGTACTTC. This sequence encodes CASSLWIVGTEGNIQYF. Full variable domain (rest looked up from reference TRBV28 and TRBJ2-4): DVKVTQSSRYLVKRTGEKVFLECVQDMDHENMFWYRQDPGLGLRLIYFSYDVKMKEKGDIPEGYSVSREKKERFSLILESASTNQTSMYLCASSLWIVGTEGNIQYFGAGTRLSVL.